Here is one T cell receptor beta chain with its context. Germline trimming cut 7 bases from V and 8 bases from J; bases unmatched to any gene: 12. Germline V gene sequence: CDR1 MNHEY, CDR2 SMNVEV (reference sequence). The CDR3 is made up of 16 amino acids. The source of the sample is a study of blood T cell repertoires in COVID-19. About the research overall: The United States, Italy and Spain provided the acute and convalescent COVID-19 samples. PBMCs, B-cell-depleted T cells, or T cells were the source of the cDNA or gDNA that made up the material.

Per the authors' pipeline: Reference gene primers were amplified, and this amplification served to estimate nucleated cell counts. Assay used: immunoSEQ multiplex PCR; TCRdb lists only in-frame clones, some missing. The V and J calls and clone size were taken over from that table, and D and trimming were inferred from the DNA. Among about 100,000 clones listed, roughly 81% were seen once. Sequenced: peripheral blood. The source is a human donor in a cohort sampled during active COVID-19. The chain carries TRBV27 and TRBJ1-6; 9 nucleotides line up with TRBD1. The CDR3 DNA follows: TGTGCCAGCACCCCAGCCTCCGGGACAGGGTATTCACCCCTCCACTTT. Amino acid sequence: CASTPASGTGYSPLHF.